This T cell receptor beta chain was found in a study of shared clonotypes between healthy human individuals. The naive CD8 subset, CD45RO-negative cells positively selected for CCR7, excluded terminally differentiated effector memory CD45RA+ cells. Profiling relied on immunoSEQ multiplex PCR, and the TCRdb table lists in-frame clones only, not all of them. This table holds about 2.1 million clones, roughly 91% found once. Regarding this clone: No antigen is known for it.

Study-wide points: Naive subsets tended to show greater estimated richness than memory subsets.

The V gene end was trimmed by 5 bases and the J gene end by 2 bases; junction bases not matched to a gene: 4. The germline V gene has CDR1 SGHTA and CDR2 FQGTGA. The CDR3 extends over 15 amino acids. Material: naive CD8+ T cells from PBMCs. The rearrangement uses TRBV7-3 and TRBJ2-1; 9 positions match TRBD2. The receptor's source is a man younger than 30 in good health. Some clones in this sample may be carry-over from other donors' samples. The CDR3 here is CASSEPSGTYNEQFF. In nucleotides, the CDR3 is TGTGCCAGCAGCGAACCTAGCGGGACCTACAATGAGCAGTTCTTC.